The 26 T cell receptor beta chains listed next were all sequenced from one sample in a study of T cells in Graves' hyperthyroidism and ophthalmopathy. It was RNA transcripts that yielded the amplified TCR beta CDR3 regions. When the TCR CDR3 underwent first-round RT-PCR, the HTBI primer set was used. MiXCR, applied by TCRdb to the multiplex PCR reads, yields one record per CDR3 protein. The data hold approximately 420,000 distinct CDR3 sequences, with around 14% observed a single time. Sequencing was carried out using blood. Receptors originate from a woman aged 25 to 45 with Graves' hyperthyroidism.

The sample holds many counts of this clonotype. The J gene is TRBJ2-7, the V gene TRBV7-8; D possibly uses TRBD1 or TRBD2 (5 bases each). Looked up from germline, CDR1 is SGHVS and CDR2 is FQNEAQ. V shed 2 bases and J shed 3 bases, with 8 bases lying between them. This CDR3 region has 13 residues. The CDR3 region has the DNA TGTGCCAGCAGCTTACGGGACCGCTACGAGCAGTACTTC. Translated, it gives CASSLRDRYEQYF.

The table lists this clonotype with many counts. CDR3 protein: CASSIPAGKMEAFF. DNA for the CDR3: TGTGCCAGTAGTATCCCCGCAGGTAAAATGGAAGCTTTCTTT. The chain uses TRBV19 and TRBJ1-1; no definite D call. This CDR3 region has 14 residues. The V gene lost 3 bases and the J gene lost 8 bases, with 16 bases spanning the gap. Germline-derived CDR1 and CDR2 are LNHDA and SQIVND (reference sequence).

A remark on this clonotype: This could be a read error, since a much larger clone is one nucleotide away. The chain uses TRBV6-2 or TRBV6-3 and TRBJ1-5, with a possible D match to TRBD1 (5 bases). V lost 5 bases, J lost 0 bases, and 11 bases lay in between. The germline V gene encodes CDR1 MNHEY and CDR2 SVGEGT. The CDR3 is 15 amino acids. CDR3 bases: TGTGCCAGCAGTGAGTCGGACAATAGCAATCAGCCCCAGCATTTT. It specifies CASSESDNSNQPQHF.

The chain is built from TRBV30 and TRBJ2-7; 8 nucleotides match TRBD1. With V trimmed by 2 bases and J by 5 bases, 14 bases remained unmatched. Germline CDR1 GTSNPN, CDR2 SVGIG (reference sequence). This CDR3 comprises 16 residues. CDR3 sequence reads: CAWSKRYRGTGDEQYF. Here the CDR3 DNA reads TGTGCCTGGAGTAAGCGATACAGGGGGACCGGGGACGAGCAGTACTTC.

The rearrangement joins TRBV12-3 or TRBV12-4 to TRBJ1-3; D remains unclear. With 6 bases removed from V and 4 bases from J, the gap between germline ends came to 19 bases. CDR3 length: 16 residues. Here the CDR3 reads CASSPGVGQAGNTIYF. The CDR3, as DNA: TGTGCCAGCAGCCCCGGAGTAGGGCAGGCGGGAAACACCATATATTTT.

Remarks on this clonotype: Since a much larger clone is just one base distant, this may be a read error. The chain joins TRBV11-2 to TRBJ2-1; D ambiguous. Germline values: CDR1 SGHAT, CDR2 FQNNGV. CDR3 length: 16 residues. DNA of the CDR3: TGTGCCAGCAGCTCGGCGGACCTGAGCTCCTACAAGGAGCAGTTCTTC. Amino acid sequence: CASSSADLSSYKEQFF.

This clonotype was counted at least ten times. The CDR3 region has the DNA TGCAGTGCTAGATCGGCCGGGACAGCTGCCGGAGCAGATACGCAGTATTTT. Translated, it gives CSARSAGTAAGADTQYF. The chain has TRBV20-1 and TRBJ2-3; 7 bases map to TRBD1. The CDR3 extends over 17 amino acids. CDR1 is DFQATT and CDR2 is SNEGSKA in the germline V gene (reference sequence). The V gene end was trimmed by 2 bases and the J gene end by 4 bases; junction bases not matched to a gene: 15.

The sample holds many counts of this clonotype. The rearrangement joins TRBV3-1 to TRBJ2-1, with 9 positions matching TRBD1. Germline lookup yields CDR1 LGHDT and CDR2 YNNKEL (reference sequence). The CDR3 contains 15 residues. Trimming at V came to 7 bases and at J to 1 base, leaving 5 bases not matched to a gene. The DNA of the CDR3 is TGTGCCAGCATCGCCGGGACAGGGTCCTACAATGAGCAGTTCTTC. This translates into CASIAGTGSYNEQFF.

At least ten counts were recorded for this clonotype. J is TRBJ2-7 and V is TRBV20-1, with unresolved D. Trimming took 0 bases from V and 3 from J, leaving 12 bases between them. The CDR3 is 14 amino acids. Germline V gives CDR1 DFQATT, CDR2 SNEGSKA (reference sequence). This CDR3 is CSAREEVHYYEQYF. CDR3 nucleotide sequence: TGCAGTGCTAGAGAGGAAGTCCACTACTACGAGCAGTACTTC.

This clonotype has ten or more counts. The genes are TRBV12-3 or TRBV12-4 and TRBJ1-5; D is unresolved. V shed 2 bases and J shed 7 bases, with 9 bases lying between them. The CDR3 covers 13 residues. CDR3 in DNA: TGTGCCAGCAGTTTATCGGCCGGACAGCCCCAGCATTTT. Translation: CASSLSAGQPQHF.

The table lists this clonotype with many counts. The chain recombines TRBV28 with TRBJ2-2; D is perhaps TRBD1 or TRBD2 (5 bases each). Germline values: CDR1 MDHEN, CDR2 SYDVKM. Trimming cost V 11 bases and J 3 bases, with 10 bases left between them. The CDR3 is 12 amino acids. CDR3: CAGGLDTGELFF. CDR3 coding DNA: TGTGCCGGGGGTCTCGACACCGGGGAGCTGTTTTTT.

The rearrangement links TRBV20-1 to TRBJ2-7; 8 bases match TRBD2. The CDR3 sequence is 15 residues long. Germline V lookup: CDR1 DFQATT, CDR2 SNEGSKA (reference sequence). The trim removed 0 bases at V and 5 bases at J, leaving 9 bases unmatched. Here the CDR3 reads CSARDFSGSIDEQYF. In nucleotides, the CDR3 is TGCAGTGCTAGAGATTTCAGCGGGAGTATCGACGAGCAGTACTTC.

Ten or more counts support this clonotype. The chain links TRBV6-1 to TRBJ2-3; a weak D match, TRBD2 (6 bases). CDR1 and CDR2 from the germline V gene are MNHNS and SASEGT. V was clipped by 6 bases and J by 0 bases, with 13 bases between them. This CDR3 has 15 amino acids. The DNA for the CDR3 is TGTGCCAGCAGCTACACGCGGGACAGCACAGATACGCAGTATTTT. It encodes CASSYTRDSTDTQYF.

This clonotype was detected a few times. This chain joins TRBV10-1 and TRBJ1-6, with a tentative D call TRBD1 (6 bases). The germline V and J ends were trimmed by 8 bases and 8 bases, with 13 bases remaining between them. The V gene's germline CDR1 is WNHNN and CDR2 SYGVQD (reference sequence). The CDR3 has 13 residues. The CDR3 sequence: CASSGTMDSPLHF. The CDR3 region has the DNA TGCGCCAGCTCCGGGACAATGGATTCACCCCTCCACTTT.

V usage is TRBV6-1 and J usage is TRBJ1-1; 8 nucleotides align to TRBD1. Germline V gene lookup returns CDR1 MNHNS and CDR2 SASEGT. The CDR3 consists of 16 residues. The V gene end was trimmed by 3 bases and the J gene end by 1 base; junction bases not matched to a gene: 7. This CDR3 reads CASSDPPGQANTEAFF. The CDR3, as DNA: TGTGCCAGCAGTGACCCACCGGGACAGGCGAACACTGAAGCTTTCTTT.

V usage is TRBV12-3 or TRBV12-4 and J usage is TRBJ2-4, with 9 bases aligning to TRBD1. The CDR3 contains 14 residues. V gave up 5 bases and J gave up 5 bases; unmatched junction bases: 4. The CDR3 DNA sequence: TGTGCCAGCAGTCCCGGGGACAGGGAAAACATTCAGTACTTC. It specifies CASSPGDRENIQYF.

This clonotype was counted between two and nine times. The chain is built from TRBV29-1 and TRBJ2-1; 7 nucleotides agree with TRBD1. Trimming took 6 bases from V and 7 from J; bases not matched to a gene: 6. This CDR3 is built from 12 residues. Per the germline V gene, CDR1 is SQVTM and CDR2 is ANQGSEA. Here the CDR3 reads CSVRRQGNEQFF. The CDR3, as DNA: TGCAGCGTAAGACGACAGGGAAATGAGCAGTTCTTC.

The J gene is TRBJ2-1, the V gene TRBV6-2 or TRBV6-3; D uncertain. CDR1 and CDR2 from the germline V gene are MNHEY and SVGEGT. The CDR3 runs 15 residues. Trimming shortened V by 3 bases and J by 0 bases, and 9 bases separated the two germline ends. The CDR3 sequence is CASSYRLSSYNEQFF. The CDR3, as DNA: TGTGCCAGCAGTTATAGGTTAAGCTCCTACAATGAGCAGTTCTTC.

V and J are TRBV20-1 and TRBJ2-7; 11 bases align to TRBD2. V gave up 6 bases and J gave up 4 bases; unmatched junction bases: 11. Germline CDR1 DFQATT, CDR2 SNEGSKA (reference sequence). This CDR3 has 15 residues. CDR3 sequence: CSALRLLAGEYEQYF. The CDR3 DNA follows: TGCAGTGCCCTAAGATTACTAGCGGGAGAGTACGAGCAGTACTTC.

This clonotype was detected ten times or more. The CDR3 region has the DNA TGCAGTGCTCCGGTAGGGGCCGGGACTAGCGGGACAGGTGAGCAGTTCTTC. Its translation: CSAPVGAGTSGTGEQFF. The genes are TRBV20-1 and TRBJ2-1, with 13 nucleotides matching TRBD2. Germline V gives CDR1 DFQATT, CDR2 SNEGSKA (reference sequence). The CDR3 loop spans 17 amino acids. J lost 9 bases, V lost 5 bases, and 16 bases had no gene match.

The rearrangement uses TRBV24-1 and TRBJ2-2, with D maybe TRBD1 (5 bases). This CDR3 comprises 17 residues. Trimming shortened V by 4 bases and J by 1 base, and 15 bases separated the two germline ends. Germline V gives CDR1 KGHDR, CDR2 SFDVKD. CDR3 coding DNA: TGTGCCACCAGTGACCCTCAGGGATCTCGGAACACCGGGGAGCTGTTTTTT. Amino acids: CATSDPQGSRNTGELFF.

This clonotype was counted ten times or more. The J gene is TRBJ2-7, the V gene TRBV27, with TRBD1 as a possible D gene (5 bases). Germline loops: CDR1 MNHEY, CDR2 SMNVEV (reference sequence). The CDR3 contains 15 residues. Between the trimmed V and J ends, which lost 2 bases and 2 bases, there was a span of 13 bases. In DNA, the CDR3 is TGTGCCAGCAGTTTACATGCGCAGGGCACCTACGAGCAGTACTTC. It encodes CASSLHAQGTYEQYF.

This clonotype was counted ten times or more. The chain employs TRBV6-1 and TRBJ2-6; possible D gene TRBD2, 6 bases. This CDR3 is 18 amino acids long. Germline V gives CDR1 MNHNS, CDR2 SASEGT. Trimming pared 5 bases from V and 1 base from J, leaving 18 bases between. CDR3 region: CASSFRDPRGSGANVLTF. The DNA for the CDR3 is TGTGCCAGCAGTTTCCGGGACCCCCGGGGGTCTGGGGCCAACGTCCTGACTTTC.

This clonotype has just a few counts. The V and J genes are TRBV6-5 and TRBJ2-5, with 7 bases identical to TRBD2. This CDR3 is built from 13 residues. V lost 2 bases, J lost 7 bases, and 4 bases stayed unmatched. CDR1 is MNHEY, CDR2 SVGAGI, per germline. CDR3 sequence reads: CASSYGGEGTQYF. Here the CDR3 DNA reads TGTGCCAGCAGTTACGGAGGGGAGGGGACCCAGTACTTC.

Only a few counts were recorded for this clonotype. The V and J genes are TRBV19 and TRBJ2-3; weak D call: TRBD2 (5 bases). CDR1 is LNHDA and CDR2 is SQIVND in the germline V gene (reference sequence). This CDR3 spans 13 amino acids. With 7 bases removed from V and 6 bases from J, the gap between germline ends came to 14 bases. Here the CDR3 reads CASTPDFGDTQYF. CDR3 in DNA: TGTGCCAGTACCCCGGACTTTGGGGATACGCAGTATTTT.

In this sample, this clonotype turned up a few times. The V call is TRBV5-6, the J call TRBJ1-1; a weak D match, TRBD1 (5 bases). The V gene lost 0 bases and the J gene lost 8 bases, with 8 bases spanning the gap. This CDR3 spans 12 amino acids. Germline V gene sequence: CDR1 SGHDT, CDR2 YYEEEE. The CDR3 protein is CASSLVAGEAFF. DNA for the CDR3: TGTGCCAGCAGCTTGGTGGCAGGGGAAGCTTTCTTT. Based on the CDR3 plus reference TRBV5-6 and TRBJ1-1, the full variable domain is DAGVTQSPTHLIKTRGQQVTLRCSPKSGHDTVSWYQQALGQGPQFIFQYYEEEERQRGNFPDRFSGHQFPNYSSELNVNALLLGDSALYLCASSLVAGEAFFGQGTRLTVV.